The sequence of this TCR beta chain was determined in a study of T cells after yellow fever vaccination. Study-wide results and limits: The study re-detected most primary-vaccination clones after the booster (approximately 96% CD4, around 90% CD8).

Conversion of TCR transcripts into cDNA relied on 5'RACE template switching, which added a universal primer site and UMIs. TCRdb called the 5' RACE reads again in MiXCR, with one record for every CDR3 protein. Of some 560,000 distinct CDR3 sequences listed, roughly 17% are singletons. This clonotype was counted a few times. Its antigen is not known. CDR1 is MNHEY, CDR2 SMNVEV, per germline (reference sequence). The V end lost 2 bases, the J end lost 7 bases, and 14 bases lay between the germline ends. The CDR3 contains 14 residues. Sequences were derived from PBMCs, sampled about 5 days after the first yellow fever vaccination. This receptor was identified in a man younger than 30 who received the YFV17D yellow fever vaccine. The chain employs TRBV27 and TRBJ2-5; a weak D match, TRBD1 (5 bases). The CDR3 DNA reads as TGTGCCAGCAGTTTAGGGGCCGGCCTCGGGACCCAGTACTTC. Protein sequence: CASSLGAGLGTQYF.